The source of this T cell receptor (beta chain) is a study of blood T cell repertoires in COVID-19. Clones were read by immunoSEQ multiplex PCR, and TCRdb kept only the in-frame ones, dropping some. The data contain roughly 180,000 clones, approximately 86% of them singletons. There are 20 residues in the CDR3. The germline V gene has CDR1 KGHSH and CDR2 LQKENI. V was clipped by 8 bases and J by 5 bases; unmatched bases: 24. V and J are TRBV18 and TRBJ2-1; 10 bases are shared with TRBD2. Sequenced: peripheral blood. This clonotype originated in a man aged 18 to 30 with acute or convalescent COVID-19. The CDR3 nucleotides are TGTGCCAGCCCCCGAGGGGTTGGAGCGGGGGGGAGTGTTACGCACAATGAGCAGTTCTTC. Its protein is CASPRGVGAGGSVTHNEQFF. Variable domain in full (rest from reference TRBV18 and TRBJ2-1): NAGVMQNPRHLVRRRGQEARLRCSPMKGHSHVYWYRQLPEEGLKFMVYLQKENIIDESGMPKERFSAEFPKEGPSILRIQQVVRGDSAAYFCASPRGVGAGGSVTHNEQFFGPGTRLTVL.